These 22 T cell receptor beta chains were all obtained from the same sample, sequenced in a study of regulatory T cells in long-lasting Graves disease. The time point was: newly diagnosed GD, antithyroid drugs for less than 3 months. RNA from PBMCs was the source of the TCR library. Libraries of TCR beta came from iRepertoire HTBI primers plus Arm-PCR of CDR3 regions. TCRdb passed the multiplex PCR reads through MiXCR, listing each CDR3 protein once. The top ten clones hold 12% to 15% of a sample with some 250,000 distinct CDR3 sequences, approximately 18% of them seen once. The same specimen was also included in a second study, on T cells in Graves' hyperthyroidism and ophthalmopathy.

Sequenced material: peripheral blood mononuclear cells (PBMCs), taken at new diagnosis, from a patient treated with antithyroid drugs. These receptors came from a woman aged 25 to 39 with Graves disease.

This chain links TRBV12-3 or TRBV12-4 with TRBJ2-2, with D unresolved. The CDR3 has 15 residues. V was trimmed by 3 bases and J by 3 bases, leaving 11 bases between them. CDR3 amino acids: CASSLVYGYTGELFF. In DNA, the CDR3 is TGTGCCAGCAGTTTGGTTTACGGTTACACCGGGGAGCTGTTTTTT.

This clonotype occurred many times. Here the CDR3 reads CSAKKGFLRNEQFF. In DNA form, the CDR3 reads TGCAGTGCTAAAAAGGGGTTCCTGAGGAATGAGCAGTTCTTC. This rearrangement joins TRBV20-1 to TRBJ2-1, with a weak D call TRBD1 (5 bases). V lost 4 bases, J lost 7 bases, and 17 bases lay in between. Germline CDR1 and CDR2: DFQATT and SNEGSKA (reference sequence). The CDR3 totals 14 residues.

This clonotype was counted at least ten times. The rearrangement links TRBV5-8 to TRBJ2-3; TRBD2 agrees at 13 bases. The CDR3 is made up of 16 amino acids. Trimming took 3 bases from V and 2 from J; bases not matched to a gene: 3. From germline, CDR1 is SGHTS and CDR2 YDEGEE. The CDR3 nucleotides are TGTGCCAGCAGCTCCGGACTAGCGGGGGACACAGATACGCAGTATTTT. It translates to CASSSGLAGDTDTQYF.

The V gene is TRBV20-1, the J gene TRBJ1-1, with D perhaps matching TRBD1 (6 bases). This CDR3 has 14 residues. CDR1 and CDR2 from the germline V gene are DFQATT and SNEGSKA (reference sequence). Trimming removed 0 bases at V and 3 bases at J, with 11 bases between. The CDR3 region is CSARDKGQYTEAFF. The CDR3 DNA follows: TGCAGTGCTAGAGATAAAGGACAGTACACTGAAGCTTTCTTT.

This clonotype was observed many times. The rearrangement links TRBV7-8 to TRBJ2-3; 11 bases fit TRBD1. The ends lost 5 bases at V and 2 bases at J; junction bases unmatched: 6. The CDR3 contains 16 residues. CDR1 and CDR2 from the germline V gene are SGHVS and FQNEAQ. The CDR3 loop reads CASSARDRGSTDTQYF. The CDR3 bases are TGTGCCAGCAGCGCCCGGGACAGGGGGTCCACAGATACGCAGTATTTT.

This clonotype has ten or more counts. CDR3 sequence reads: CASSQDIRGGEQYF. Written as DNA, the CDR3 is TGCGCCAGCAGCCAAGATATCAGGGGCGGCGAGCAGTACTTC. J is TRBJ2-7 and V is TRBV4-1; D might be TRBD1 (6 bases). There are 14 residues in the CDR3. In germline, CDR1 is MGHRA, CDR2 YSYEKL. The ends were cut back, 0 bases at V and 6 bases at J, with 12 bases in the middle.

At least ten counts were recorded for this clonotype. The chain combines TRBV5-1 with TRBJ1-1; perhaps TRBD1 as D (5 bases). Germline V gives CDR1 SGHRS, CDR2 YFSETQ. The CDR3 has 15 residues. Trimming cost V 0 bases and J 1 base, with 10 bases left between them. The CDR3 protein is CASSLVVGGNTEAFF. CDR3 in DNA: TGCGCCAGCAGCTTGGTTGTGGGGGGGAACACTGAAGCTTTCTTT.

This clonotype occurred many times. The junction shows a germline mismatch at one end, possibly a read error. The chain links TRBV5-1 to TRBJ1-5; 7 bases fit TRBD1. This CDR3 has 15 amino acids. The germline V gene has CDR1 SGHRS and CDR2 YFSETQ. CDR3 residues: CASSPGQSSNQPQHF. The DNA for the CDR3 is TGTGCCAGCAGCCCGGGACAGTCGAGCAATCAGCCCCAGCATTTT.

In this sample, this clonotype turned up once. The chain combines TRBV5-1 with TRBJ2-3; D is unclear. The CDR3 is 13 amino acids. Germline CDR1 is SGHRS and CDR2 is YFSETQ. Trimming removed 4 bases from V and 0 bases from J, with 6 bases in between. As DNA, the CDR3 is TGCGCCAGCAGCAGGATAAGCACAGATACGCAGTATTTT. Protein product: CASSRISTDTQYF.

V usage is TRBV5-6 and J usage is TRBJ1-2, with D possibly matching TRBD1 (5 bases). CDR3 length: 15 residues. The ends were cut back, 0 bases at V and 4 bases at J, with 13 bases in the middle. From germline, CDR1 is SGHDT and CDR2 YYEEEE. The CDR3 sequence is CASSLGGRAFYGYTF. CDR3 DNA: TGTGCCAGCAGCTTGGGGGGCAGGGCCTTCTATGGCTACACCTTC.

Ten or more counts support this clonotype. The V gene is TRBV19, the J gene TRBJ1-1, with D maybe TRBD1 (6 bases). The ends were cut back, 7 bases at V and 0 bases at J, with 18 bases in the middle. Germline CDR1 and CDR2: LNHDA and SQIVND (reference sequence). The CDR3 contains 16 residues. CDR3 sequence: CASTPDFGTLNTEAFF. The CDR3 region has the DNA TGTGCCAGTACCCCAGATTTCGGGACACTGAACACTGAAGCTTTCTTT. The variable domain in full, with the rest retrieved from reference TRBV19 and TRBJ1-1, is DGGITQSPKYLFRKEGQNVTLSCEQNLNHDAMYWYRQDPGQGLRLIYYSQIVNDFQKGDIAEGYSVSREKKESFPLTVTSAQKNPTAFYLCASTPDFGTLNTEAFFGQGTRLTVV.

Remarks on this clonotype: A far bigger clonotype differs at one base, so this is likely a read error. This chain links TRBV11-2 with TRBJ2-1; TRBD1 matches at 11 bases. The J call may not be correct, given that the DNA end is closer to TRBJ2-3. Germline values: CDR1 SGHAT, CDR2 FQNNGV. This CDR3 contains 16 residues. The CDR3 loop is CASSPGQGAREDAQYF. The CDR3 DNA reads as TGTGCCAGCAGCCCTGGACAGGGGGCGCGAGAGGATGCGCAGTATTTT.

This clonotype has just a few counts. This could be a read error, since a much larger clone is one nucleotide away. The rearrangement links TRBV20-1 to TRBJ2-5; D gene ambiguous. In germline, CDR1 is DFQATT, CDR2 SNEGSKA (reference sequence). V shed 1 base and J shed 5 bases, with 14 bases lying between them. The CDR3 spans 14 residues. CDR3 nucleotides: TGCAGTGCTAGAGGTGGCTCTAGGTGGGAGACCCAGTACTTC. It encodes CSARGGSRWETQYF.

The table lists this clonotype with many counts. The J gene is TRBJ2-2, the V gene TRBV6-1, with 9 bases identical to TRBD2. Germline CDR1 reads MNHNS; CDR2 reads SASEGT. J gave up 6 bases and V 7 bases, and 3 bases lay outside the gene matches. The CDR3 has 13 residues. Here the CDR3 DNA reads TGTGCCAGCACCCCTAGCGGGGCCGGGGAGCTGTTTTTT. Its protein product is CASTPSGAGELFF.

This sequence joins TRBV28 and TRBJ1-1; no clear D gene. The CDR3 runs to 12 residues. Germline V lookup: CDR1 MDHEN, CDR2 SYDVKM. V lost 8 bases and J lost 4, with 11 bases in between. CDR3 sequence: CASSNGLTEAFF. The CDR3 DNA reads TGTGCCAGCTCAAACGGGCTCACTGAAGCTTTCTTT.

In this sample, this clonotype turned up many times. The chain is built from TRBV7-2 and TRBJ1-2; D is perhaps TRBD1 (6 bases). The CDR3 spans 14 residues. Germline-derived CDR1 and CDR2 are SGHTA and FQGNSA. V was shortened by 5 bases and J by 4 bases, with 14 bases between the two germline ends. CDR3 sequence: CASSPQGHAYGYTF. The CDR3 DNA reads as TGTGCCAGCAGCCCACAGGGACATGCCTATGGCTACACCTTC.

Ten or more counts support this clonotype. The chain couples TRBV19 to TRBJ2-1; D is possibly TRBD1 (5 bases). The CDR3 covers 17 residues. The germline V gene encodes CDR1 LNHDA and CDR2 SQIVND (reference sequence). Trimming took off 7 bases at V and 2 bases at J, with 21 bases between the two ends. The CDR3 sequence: CASTLSAVGRPYNEQFF. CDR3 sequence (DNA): TGTGCCAGTACCTTATCCGCTGTGGGGCGTCCCTACAATGAGCAGTTCTTC.

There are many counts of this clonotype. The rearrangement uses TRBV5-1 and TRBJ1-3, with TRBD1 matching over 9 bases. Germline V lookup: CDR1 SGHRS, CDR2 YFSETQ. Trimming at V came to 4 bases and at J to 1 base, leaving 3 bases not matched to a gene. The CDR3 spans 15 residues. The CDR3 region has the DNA TGCGCCAGCAGCGTGGGACAGGGATCTGGAAACACCATATATTTT. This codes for CASSVGQGSGNTIYF.

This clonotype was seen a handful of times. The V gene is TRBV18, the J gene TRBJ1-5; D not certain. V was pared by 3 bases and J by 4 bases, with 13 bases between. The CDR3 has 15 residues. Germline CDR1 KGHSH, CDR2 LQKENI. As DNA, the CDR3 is TGTGCCAGCTCACCCGGACTTACCTCGAATCAGCCCCAGCATTTT. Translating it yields CASSPGLTSNQPQHF.

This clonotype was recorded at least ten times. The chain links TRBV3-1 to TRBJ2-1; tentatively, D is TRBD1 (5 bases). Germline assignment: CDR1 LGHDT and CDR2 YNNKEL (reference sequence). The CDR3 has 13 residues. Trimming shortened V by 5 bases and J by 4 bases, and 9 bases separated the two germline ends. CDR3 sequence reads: CASSADSYNEQFF. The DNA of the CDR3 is TGTGCCAGCAGCGCAGACAGTTACAATGAGCAGTTCTTC.

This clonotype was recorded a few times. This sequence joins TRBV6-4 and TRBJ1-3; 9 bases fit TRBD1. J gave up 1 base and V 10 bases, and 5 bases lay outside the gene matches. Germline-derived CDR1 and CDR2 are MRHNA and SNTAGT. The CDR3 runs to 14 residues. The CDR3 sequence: CAIPGQGSGNTIYF. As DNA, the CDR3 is TGTGCCATCCCGGGACAGGGTTCTGGAAACACCATATATTTT.

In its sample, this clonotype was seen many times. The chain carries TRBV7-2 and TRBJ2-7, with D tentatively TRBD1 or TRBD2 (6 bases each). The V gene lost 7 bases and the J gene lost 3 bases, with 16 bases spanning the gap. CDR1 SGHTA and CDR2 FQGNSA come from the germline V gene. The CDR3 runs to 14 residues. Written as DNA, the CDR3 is TGTGCCAGCACCATGACAGGAGGGGGCTACGAGCAGTACTTC. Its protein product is CASTMTGGGYEQYF.